This T cell receptor beta chain was retrieved from a study of tumor and adjacent non-tumor tissue in lung cancer. General study results and limits: Compared with tumor, normal lung showed significantly lower TCR diversity.

No cell sorting was done before RNA was extracted from the tissue. Chemotherapy-naive patients with new lung cancer underwent thoracic surgery in China, August–late 2014. A modified ARM-PCR protocol with three rounds of nested PCR amplified TCRbeta. TCRdb independently ran MiXCR on the multiplex PCR reads; one entry per CDR3 protein. This table has approximately 76,000 distinct CDR3 sequences, approximately 71% appearing once. This clonotype was found once. Its antigen remains unidentified. Just one base apart from a much larger clone, this may be a read error. Germline CDR1 reads SGHVS; CDR2 reads FQNEAQ. V shed 1 base, J shed 0 bases, and the junction held 10 bases outside the gene matches. The CDR3 covers 19 residues.

Material for sequencing was lung tumor tissue. The receptor was derived from a woman in her seventies with non-small cell lung cancer. The V call is TRBV7-8, the J call TRBJ1-4; 8 nucleotides line up with TRBD1. CDR3 bases: TGTGCCAGCAGCTTAGAGCGCGGCGACAGGGGTACAACTAATGAAAAACTGTTTTTT. Its translation is CASSLERGDRGTTNEKLFF.